The source of this T cell receptor (beta chain) is a study of OX40 agonist ivuxolimab in advanced cancers. The wider study: While on treatment, patients had intravenous ivuxolimab at 0.01 to 10 mg/kg every 2 weeks.

The method was immunoSEQ multiplex PCR; TCRdb's version includes in-frame clones alone and lacks a portion of them. The profile covers 83,000 or so clones, with 65% to 90% appearing a single time and around 2% taken by the ten largest. General study results and limits: Relatively little clonal expansion, among the lowest observed, appeared in partial responders at 0.1-3.0 mg/kg.

This clone was observed a handful of times. The antigen is not known. Germline V gene sequence: CDR1 SGHDN, CDR2 FVKESK. The CDR3 has 14 residues. V lost 2 bases and J 2 bases, leaving 9 bases between the germline ends. This sequence joins TRBV14 and TRBJ1-1; D is undetermined. The sequencing used CD4+ or CD8+ T cells sorted from blood, collected in a trial of the OX40 agonist ivuxolimab. The sequence came from an adult with an advanced solid tumor such as melanoma, head and neck, liver or kidney cancer. Here the CDR3 DNA reads TGTGCCAGCAGCCAATACGGACCTAACACTGAAGCTTTCTTT. Its protein is CASSQYGPNTEAFF. Variable domain in full (rest from reference TRBV14 and TRBJ1-1): EAGVTQFPSHSVIEKGQTVTLRCDPISGHDNLYWYRRVMGKEIKFLLHFVKESKQDESGMPNNRFLAERTGGTYSTLKVQPAELEDSGVYFCASSQYGPNTEAFFGQGTRLTVV.